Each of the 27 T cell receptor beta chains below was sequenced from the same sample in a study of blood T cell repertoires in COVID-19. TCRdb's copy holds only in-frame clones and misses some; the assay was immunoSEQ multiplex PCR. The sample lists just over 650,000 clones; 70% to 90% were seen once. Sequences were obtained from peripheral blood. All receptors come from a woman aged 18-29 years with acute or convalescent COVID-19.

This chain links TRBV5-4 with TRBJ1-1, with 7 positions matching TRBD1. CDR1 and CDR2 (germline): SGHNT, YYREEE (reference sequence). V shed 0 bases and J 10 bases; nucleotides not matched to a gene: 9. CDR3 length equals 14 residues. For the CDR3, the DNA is TGTGCCAGCAGCTTGGAGGCAGGGGGTAGGGGAGCTTTCTTT. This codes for CASSLEAGGRGAFF.

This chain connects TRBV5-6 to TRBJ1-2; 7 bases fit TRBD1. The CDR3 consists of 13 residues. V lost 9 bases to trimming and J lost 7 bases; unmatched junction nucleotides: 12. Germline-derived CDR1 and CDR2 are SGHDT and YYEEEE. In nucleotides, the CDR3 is TGTGCCACCTCTGGATGGCAGGGGGGTGGCTACACCTTC. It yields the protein CATSGWQGGGYTF. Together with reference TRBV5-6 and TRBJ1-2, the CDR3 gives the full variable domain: DAGVTQSPTHLIKTRGQQVTLRCSPKSGHDTVSWYQQALGQGPQFIFQYYEEEERQRGNFPDRFSGHQFPNYSSELNVNALLLGDSALYLCATSGWQGGGYTFGSGTRLTVV.

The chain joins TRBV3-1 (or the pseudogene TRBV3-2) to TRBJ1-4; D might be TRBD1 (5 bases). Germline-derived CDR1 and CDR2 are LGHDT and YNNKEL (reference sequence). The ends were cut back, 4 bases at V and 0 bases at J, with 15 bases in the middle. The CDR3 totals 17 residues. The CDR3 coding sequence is TGTGCCAGCAGCCCTGTAGGGGCTCGGGCAACTAATGAAAAACTGTTTTTT. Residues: CASSPVGARATNEKLFF.

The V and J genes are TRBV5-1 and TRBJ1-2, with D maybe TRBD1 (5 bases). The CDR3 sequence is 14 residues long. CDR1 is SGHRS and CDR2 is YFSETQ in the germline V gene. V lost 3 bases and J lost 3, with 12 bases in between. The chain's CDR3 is CASSWGVRDYGYTF. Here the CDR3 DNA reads TGCGCCAGCAGCTGGGGGGTTCGGGACTATGGCTACACCTTC. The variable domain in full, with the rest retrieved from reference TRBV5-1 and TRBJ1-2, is KAGVTQTPRYLIKTRGQQVTLSCSPISGHRSVSWYQQTPGQGLQFLFEYFSETQRNKGNFPGRFSGRQFSNSRSEMNVSTLELGDSALYLCASSWGVRDYGYTFGSGTRLTVV.

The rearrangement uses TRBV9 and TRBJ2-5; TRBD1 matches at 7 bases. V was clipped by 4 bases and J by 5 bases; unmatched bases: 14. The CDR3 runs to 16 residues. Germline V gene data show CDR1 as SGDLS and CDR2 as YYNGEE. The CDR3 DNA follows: TGTGCCAGCAGCTCACAACCGGACAGGTCCAGTGAGACCCAGTACTTC. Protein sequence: CASSSQPDRSSETQYF.

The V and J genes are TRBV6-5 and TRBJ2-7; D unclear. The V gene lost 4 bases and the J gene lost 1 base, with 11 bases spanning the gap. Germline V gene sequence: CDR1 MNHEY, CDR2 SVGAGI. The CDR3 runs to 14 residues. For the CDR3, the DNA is TGTGCCAGCAGTTCCACCCCTAGGTCCTACGAGCAGTACTTC. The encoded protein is CASSSTPRSYEQYF.

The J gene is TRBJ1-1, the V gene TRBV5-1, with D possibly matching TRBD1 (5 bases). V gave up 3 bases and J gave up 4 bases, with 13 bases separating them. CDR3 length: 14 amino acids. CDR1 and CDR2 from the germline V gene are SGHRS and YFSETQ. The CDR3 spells CASSYLTGGTEAFF. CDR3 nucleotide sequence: TGCGCCAGCAGCTATCTCACGGGGGGCACTGAAGCTTTCTTT. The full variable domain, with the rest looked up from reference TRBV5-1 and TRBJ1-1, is KAGVTQTPRYLIKTRGQQVTLSCSPISGHRSVSWYQQTPGQGLQFLFEYFSETQRNKGNFPGRFSGRQFSNSRSEMNVSTLELGDSALYLCASSYLTGGTEAFFGQGTRLTVV.

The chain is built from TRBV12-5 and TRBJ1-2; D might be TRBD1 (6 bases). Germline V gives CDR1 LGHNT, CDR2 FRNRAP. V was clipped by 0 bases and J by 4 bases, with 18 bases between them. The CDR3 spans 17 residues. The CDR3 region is CASGLVLTQGTGYGYTF. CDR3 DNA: TGTGCTAGTGGTTTGGTACTAACCCAGGGGACCGGCTATGGCTACACCTTC. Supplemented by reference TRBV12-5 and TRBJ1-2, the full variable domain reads DARVTQTPRHKVTEMGQEVTMRCQPILGHNTVFWYRQTMMQGLELLAYFRNRAPLDDSGMPKDRFSAEMPDATLATLKIQPSEPRDSAVYFCASGLVLTQGTGYGYTFGSGTRLTVV.

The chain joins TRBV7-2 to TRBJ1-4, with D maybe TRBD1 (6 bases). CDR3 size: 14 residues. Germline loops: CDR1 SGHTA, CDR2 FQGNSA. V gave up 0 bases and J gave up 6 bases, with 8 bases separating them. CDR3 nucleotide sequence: TGTGCCAGCAGCTTAGCACAGGGTTATGAAAAACTGTTTTTT. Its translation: CASSLAQGYEKLFF.

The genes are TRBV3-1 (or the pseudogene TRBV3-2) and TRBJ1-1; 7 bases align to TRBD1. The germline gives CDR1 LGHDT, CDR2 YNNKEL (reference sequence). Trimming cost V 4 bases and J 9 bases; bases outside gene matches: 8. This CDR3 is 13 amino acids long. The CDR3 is CASSLGTERKAFF. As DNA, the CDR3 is TGTGCCAGCAGCCTGGGGACAGAGAGGAAAGCTTTCTTT.

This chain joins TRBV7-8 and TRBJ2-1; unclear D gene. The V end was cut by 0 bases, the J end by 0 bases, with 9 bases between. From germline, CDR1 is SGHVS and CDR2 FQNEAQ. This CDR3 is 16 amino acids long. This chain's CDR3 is CASSLARLSSYNEQFF. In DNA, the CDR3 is TGTGCCAGCAGCTTAGCTCGCCTGAGCTCCTACAATGAGCAGTTCTTC.

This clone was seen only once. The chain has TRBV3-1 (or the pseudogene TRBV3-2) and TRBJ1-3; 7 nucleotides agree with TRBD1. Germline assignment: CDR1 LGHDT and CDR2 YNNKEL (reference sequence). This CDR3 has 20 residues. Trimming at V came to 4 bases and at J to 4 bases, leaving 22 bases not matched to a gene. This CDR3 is CASSPPWQGVLLWSGNTIYF. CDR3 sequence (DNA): TGTGCCAGCAGCCCCCCCTGGCAGGGGGTTTTGTTATGGTCGGGAAACACCATATATTTT.

In DNA form, the CDR3 reads TGTGCCAGCAGTGATCTTGGACAGACTAATTCACCCCTCCACTTT. This codes for CASSDLGQTNSPLHF. The rearrangement joins TRBV2 to TRBJ1-6; a weak D match, TRBD1 (6 bases). Germline values: CDR1 SNHLY, CDR2 FYNNEI. Trimming cost V 3 bases and J 6 bases, with 12 bases left between them. This CDR3 has 15 amino acids.

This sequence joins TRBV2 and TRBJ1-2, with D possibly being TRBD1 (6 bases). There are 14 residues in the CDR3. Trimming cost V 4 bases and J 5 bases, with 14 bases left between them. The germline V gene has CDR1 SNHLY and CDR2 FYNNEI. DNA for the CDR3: TGTGCCAGCAGTGGAGGGGGTGTTGGGTATGGCTACACCTTC. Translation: CASSGGGVGYGYTF.

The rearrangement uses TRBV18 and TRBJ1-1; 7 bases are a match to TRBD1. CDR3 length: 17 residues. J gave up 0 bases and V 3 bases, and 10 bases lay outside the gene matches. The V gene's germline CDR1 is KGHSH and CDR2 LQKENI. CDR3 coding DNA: TGTGCCAGCTCACCCGACAGGGTTGGGGTTATGAACACTGAAGCTTTCTTT. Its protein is CASSPDRVGVMNTEAFF.

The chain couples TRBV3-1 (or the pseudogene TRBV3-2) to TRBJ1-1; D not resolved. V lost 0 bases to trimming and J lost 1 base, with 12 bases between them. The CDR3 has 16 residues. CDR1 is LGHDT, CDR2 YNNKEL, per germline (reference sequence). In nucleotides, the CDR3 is TGTGCCAGCAGCCAAGATTTAGGCAGGCCGAACACTGAAGCTTTCTTT. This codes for CASSQDLGRPNTEAFF.

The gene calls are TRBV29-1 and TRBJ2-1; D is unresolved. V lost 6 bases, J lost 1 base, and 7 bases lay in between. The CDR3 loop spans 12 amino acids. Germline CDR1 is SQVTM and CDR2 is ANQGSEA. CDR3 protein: CSVQRSYNEQFF. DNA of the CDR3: TGCAGCGTCCAGCGTTCCTACAATGAGCAGTTCTTC.

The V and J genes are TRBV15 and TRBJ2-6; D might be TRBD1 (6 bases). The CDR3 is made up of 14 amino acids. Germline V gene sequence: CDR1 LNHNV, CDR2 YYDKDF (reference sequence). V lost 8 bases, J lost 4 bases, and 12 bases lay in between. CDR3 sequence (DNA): TGTGCCACCGCGTCGGGGACAGGGGCCAACGTCCTGACTTTC. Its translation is CATASGTGANVLTF.

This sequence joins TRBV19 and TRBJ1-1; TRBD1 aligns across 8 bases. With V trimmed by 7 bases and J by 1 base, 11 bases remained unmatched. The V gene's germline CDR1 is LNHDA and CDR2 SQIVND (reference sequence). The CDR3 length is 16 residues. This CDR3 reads CASTRGRDSKNTEAFF. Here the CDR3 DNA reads TGTGCCAGTACCAGGGGGCGGGACAGTAAGAACACTGAAGCTTTCTTT.

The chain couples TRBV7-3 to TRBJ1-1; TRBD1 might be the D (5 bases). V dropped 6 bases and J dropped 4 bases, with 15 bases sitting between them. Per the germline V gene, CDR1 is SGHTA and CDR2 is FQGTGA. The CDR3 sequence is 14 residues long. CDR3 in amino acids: CASRPQGTGTEAFF. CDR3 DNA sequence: TGTGCCAGCAGACCCCAGGGAACAGGCACTGAAGCTTTCTTT.

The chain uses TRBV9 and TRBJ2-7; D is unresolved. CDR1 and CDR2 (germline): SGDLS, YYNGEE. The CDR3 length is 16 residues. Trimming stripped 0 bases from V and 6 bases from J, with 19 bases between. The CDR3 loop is CASSVAPIPLGPEQYF. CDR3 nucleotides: TGTGCCAGCAGCGTAGCCCCCATCCCTCTCGGTCCCGAGCAGTACTTC.

The CDR3 DNA is TGTGCCAGCGGTCTCGACAGATCCTACAATGAGCAGTTCTTC. It specifies CASGLDRSYNEQFF. The V call is TRBV6-5, the J call TRBJ2-1; tentatively, D is TRBD1 (5 bases). The V and J ends lost 8 bases and 1 base respectively, with 12 bases between them. This CDR3 has 14 residues. The germline V gene has CDR1 MNHEY and CDR2 SVGAGI.

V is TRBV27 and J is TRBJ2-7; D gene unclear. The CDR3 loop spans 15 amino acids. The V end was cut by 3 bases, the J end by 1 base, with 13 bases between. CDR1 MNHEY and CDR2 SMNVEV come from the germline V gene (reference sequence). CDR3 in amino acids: CASSLSWSSSYEQYF. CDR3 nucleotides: TGTGCCAGCAGTTTGTCTTGGAGTTCGTCCTACGAGCAGTACTTC.

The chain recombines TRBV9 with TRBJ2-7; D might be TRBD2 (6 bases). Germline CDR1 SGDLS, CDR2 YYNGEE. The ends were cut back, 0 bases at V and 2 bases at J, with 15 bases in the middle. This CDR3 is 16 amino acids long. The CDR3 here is CASSVVPTSPPYEQYF. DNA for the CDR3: TGTGCCAGCAGCGTAGTTCCCACTAGCCCTCCCTACGAGCAGTACTTC.

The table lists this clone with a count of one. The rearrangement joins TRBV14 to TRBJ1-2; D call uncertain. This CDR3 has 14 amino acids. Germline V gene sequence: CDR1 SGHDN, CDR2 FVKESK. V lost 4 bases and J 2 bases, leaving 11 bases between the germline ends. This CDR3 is CASSPQMTNYGYTF. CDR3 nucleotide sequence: TGTGCCAGCAGCCCCCAGATGACAAACTATGGCTACACCTTC.

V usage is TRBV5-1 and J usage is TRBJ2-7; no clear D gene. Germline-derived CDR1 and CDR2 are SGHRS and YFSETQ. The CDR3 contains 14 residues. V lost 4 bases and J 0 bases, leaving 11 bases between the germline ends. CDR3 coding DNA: TGCGCCAGCAGCCACGGAGCCAGCTCCTACGAGCAGTACTTC. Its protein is CASSHGASSYEQYF.

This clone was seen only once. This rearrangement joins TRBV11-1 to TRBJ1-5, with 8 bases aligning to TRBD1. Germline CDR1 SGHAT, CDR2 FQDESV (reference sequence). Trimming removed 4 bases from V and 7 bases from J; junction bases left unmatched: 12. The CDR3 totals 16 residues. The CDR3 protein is CASSSYPTGEHQPQHF. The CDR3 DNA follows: TGTGCCAGCAGCTCCTACCCGACAGGGGAGCACCAGCCCCAGCATTTT.